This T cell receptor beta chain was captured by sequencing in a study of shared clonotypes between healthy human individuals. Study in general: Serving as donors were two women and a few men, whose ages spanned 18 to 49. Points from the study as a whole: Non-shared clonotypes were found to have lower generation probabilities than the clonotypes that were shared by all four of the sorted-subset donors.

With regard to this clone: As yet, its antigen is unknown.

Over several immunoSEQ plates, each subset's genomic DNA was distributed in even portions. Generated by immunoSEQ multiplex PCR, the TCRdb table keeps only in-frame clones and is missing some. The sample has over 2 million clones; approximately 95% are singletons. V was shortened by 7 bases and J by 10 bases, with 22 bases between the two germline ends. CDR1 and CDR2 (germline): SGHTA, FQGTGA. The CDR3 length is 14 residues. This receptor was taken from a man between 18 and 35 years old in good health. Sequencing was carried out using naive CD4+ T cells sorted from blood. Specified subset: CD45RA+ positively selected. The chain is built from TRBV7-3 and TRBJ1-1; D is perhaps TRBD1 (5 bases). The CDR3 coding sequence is TGTGCCAGCACCTCTTGGGGGTCGGATGAAGGAGCTTTCTTT. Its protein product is CASTSWGSDEGAFF.